Listed here are 16 T cell receptor beta chains from one sample, sequenced in a study of blood T cell repertoires in COVID-19 (TCRdb year 2020). The protocol used for the library was the immunoSEQ multiplex PCR assay. Drawn from immuneACCESS, this table holds only the in-frame rearrangements with V and J called that TCRdb kept. Clones are partly lost; checked studies trace under half to an unresolved V gene and leave the rest unexplained. This sample has around 360,000 clones in its table, and 87% of those were observed once. About 10% of the sample is held by the ten biggest clonotypes. Sample: peripheral blood. The source is a woman in her twenties or thirties with COVID-19, enrolled during active disease.

The chain couples TRBV19 to TRBJ2-1; 7 positions agree with TRBD2. The CDR3 runs to 14 residues. With V trimmed by 4 bases and J by 4 bases, 4 bases remained unmatched. Germline lookup yields CDR1 LNHDA and CDR2 SQIVND (reference sequence). CDR3 in amino acids: CASSSGSVYNEQFF. CDR3 coding DNA: TGTGCCAGTAGTAGCGGGAGTGTGTACAATGAGCAGTTCTTC.

The chain has TRBV30 and TRBJ2-1; 7 bases agree with TRBD2. V was pared by 4 bases and J by 5 bases, with 8 bases of the junction left unmatched. Germline V gene lookup returns CDR1 GTSNPN and CDR2 SVGIG (reference sequence). The CDR3 contains 14 residues. CDR3 nucleotide sequence: TGTGCCTGGAAACGGGAGGCCGAGGACAATGAGCAGTTCTTC. Amino acid sequence: CAWKREAEDNEQFF.

The V call is TRBV5-1, the J call TRBJ2-7, with 13 nucleotides matching TRBD2. The CDR3 is made up of 15 amino acids. Germline V gives CDR1 SGHRS, CDR2 YFSETQ. J was trimmed by 5 bases and V by 0 bases; bases with no gene match: 2. The CDR3 DNA sequence: TGCGCCAGCAGCTTGGGGACTAGCGGGAGCCACGAGCAGTACTTC. This translates into CASSLGTSGSHEQYF.

The gene calls are TRBV5-1 and TRBJ1-1; D is uncertain. Trimming cost V 4 bases and J 1 base, with 17 bases left between them. Germline loops: CDR1 SGHRS, CDR2 YFSETQ. The CDR3 is made up of 16 amino acids. CDR3 DNA sequence: TGCGCCAGCAGCAGAGGGTCATTTAATGAGAACACTGAAGCTTTCTTT. Translated: CASSRGSFNENTEAFF.

The chain is built from TRBV28 and TRBJ1-4; D not certain. Germline values: CDR1 MDHEN, CDR2 SYDVKM. The CDR3 spans 14 residues. Trimming cost V 6 bases and J 8 bases, with 16 bases left between them. The CDR3 nucleotides are TGTGCCAGCAGACCTCACGGTAGTCGGGAAAAACTGTTTTTT. It codes for CASRPHGSREKLFF.

The rearrangement joins TRBV4-2 to TRBJ2-7; TRBD1 might be the D (6 bases). CDR1 is LGHNA, CDR2 YNFKEQ, per germline. Between the trimmed V and J ends, which lost 1 base and 2 bases, there was a span of 15 bases. This CDR3 is built from 16 residues. CDR3 in DNA: TGTGCCAGCAGCCAAGGGGGGCAGATTGGGACCTACGAGCAGTACTTC. It specifies CASSQGGQIGTYEQYF.

This sequence joins TRBV5-4 and TRBJ2-7; D might be TRBD2 (6 bases). This CDR3 contains 16 residues. Trimming removed 4 bases at V and 7 bases at J, with 24 bases between. Germline CDR1 SGHNT, CDR2 YYREEE (reference sequence). The CDR3 DNA is TGTGCCAGCAGCCCGCACCCTCGACTAGAAACCCTTGAGCAGTACTTC. It translates to CASSPHPRLETLEQYF.

This clone was recorded once. The chain couples TRBV6-5 to TRBJ2-5, with D possibly matching TRBD2 (5 bases). CDR1 is MNHEY and CDR2 is SVGAGI in the germline V gene. With 4 bases removed from V and 5 bases from J, the gap between germline ends came to 8 bases. This CDR3 comprises 12 residues. CDR3 sequence: CASSWRGETQYF. The CDR3, as DNA: TGTGCCAGCAGTTGGCGAGGGGAGACCCAGTACTTC.

This clone was seen a single time. J is TRBJ2-7 and V is TRBV25-1, with a tentative D call TRBD1 (5 bases). Germline V gene sequence: CDR1 MGHDK, CDR2 SYGVNS. The CDR3 consists of 12 residues. Trimming shortened V by 2 bases and J by 3 bases, and 5 bases separated the two germline ends. The CDR3 is CASSEQGYEQYF. The CDR3 nucleotides read TGTGCCAGCAGTGAACAGGGCTACGAGCAGTACTTC.

The chain carries TRBV23-1 and TRBJ1-2; a weak D match, TRBD1 (5 bases). TRBV23-1 falls under the ORF class, with uncertain function. This CDR3 region has 15 residues. V shed 5 bases and J shed 1 base, with 14 bases lying between them. The CDR3 DNA sequence: TGCGCCAGCAGTTTGTACTGGGGACTTAACTATGGCTACACCTTC. It codes for CASSLYWGLNYGYTF.

The chain recombines TRBV27 with TRBJ2-1; 8 bases are shared with TRBD1. V was clipped by 2 bases and J by 8 bases; unmatched bases: 8. This CDR3 has 15 amino acids. Per the germline V gene, CDR1 is MNHEY and CDR2 is SMNVEV (reference sequence). CDR3 loop: CASSLRTGRIDEQFF. CDR3 in DNA: TGTGCCAGCAGTTTAAGGACAGGGAGAATCGATGAGCAGTTCTTC.

The V gene is TRBV20-1, the J gene TRBJ1-6; D unresolved. The CDR3 runs 13 residues. Trimming took 3 bases from V and 5 from J, leaving 8 bases between them. Germline V gene data show CDR1 as DFQATT and CDR2 as SNEGSKA (reference sequence). Here the CDR3 reads CSASLPNNSPLHF. The CDR3 bases are TGCAGTGCTAGTCTCCCTAATAATTCACCCCTCCACTTT.

CDR3 sequence (DNA): TGTGCCAGCAGCTTAGTAGTAGTGGCGGGGAGAGGAGAGCAGTACTTC. It is translated as CASSLVVVAGRGEQYF. The rearrangement uses TRBV7-6 and TRBJ2-7; a weak D match, TRBD2 (6 bases). Germline loops: CDR1 SGHVS, CDR2 FNYEAQ. The V end was cut by 1 base, the J end by 7 bases, with 20 bases between. The length of the CDR3 is 16 residues. The variable domain in full, with the rest retrieved from reference TRBV7-6 and TRBJ2-7, is GAGVSQSPRYKVTKRGQDVALRCDPISGHVSLYWYRQALGQGPEFLTYFNYEAQQDKSGLPNDRFSAERPEGSISTLTIQRTEQRDSAMYRCASSLVVVAGRGEQYFGPGTRLTVT.

V gene TRBV2 combines with J gene TRBJ2-1, with 11 nucleotides matching TRBD1. Losses at the gene ends were 6 bases for V and 7 bases for J; bases not matched to a gene: 8. CDR1 and CDR2 from the germline V gene are SNHLY and FYNNEI. CDR3 length: 15 amino acids. CDR3 sequence reads: CASRQGQGAFNEQFF. DNA for the CDR3: TGTGCCAGCAGACAAGGACAGGGGGCGTTTAATGAGCAGTTCTTC.

The J gene is TRBJ1-4, the V gene TRBV15; TRBD1 might be the D (6 bases). Germline values: CDR1 LNHNV, CDR2 YYDKDF (reference sequence). The CDR3 consists of 16 residues. V lost 1 base and J lost 0, with 9 bases in between. CDR3 sequence (DNA): TGTGCCACCAGCAGAGGCAGGGGATCAACTAATGAAAAACTGTTTTTT. It is translated as CATSRGRGSTNEKLFF.

V and J are TRBV19 and TRBJ2-1, with 8 positions matching TRBD2. CDR1 LNHDA and CDR2 SQIVND come from the germline V gene (reference sequence). This CDR3 contains 16 residues. V gave up 5 bases and J gave up 8 bases; unmatched junction bases: 14. CDR3 in DNA: TGTGCCAGTAGTCCCTGGACTAGCTGGGTAGACGATGAGCAGTTCTTC. Protein: CASSPWTSWVDDEQFF.